This TCR beta chain came from a study of OX40 agonist ivuxolimab in advanced cancers. Clones were read by immunoSEQ multiplex PCR, and TCRdb kept only the in-frame ones, dropping some. The sample holds around 75,000 clones, more than 70% seen once. Losses at the gene ends were 7 bases for V and 7 bases for J; bases not matched to a gene: 6. CDR1 is MNHNS and CDR2 is SASEGT in the germline V gene. The CDR3 totals 15 residues. The specimen was CD4+ or CD8+ T cells sorted from blood, collected in a trial of the OX40 agonist ivuxolimab. This receptor was identified in an adult with an advanced solid tumor such as melanoma, head and neck, liver or kidney cancer. V gene TRBV6-1 combines with J gene TRBJ2-1, with TRBD2 matching over 14 bases. The DNA of the CDR3 is TGTGCCAGCAAGGGACTAGCGGGAGCTCGGAATGAGCAGTTCTTC. It translates to CASKGLAGARNEQFF.